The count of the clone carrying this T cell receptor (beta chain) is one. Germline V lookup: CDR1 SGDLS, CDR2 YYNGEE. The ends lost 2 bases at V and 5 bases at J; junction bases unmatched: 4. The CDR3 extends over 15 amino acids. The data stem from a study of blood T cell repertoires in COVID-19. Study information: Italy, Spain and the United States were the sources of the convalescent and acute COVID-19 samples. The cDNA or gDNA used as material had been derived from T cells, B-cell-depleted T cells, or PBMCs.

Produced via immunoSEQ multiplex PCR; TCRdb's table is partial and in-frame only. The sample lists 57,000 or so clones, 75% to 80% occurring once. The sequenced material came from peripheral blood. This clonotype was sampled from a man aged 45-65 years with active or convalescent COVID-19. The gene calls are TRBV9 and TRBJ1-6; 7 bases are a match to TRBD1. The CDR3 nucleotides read TGTGCCAGCAGCGTCGACGACAGGGATAATTCACCCCTCCACTTT. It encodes CASSVDDRDNSPLHF.